These T cell receptor beta chains were read from a single sample in a study of T-cell reconstitution after alpha-beta-depleted transplantation in children. MiXCR, run by TCRdb on the PCR reads, gives a single entry per CDR3 protein. The sample contains roughly 500,000 distinct CDR3 sequences, approximately 13% of which appear only once. The starting material was PBMCs from the stem cell graft donor, obtained from the stem cell graft. These receptors all come from a human donor who donated a stem cell graft to a child with combined immunodeficiency. Each CDR3 is given with its conserved first and last residue. The order of the fields is clone size, D gene, V gene, J gene, CDR3 DNA, CDR3 protein. A D gene is named only where the DNA matches it firmly. Clone size, where shown, is once, few, many, or a class for clones that have expanded.

>NA|TRBD2|TRBV2|TRBJ2-2
TGTGCCAGCAGTGAATCGGTGGGAGGGACCGGGGAGCTGTTTTTT
CASSESVGGTGELFF
>few|TRBD1|TRBV6-5|TRBJ2-1
TGTGCCAGCAGTTACTCCACAGGGGTTGAGCAGTTCTTC
CASSYSTGVEQFF
>few|TRBD1|TRBV5-1|TRBJ2-5
TGCGCCAGCAGCTCTCAGGGGGCCCGAGAGACCCAGTACTTC
CASSSQGARETQYF
>many|TRBD2|TRBV15|TRBJ2-2
TGTGCCACCAGCAGAGATGGTACTAGCGGGATCACCGGGGAGCTGTTTTTT
CATSRDGTSGITGELFF
>NA|TRBD1|TRBV29-1|TRBJ2-1
TGCAGCCTTAGGACCGGGACAGGGCCCCGGTGGGCCTACAATGAGCAGTTCTTC
CSLRTGTGPRWAYNEQFF
>many|TRBD2|TRBV19|TRBJ2-1
TGTGCCTCAGGACTAGCGGGACTATCCGAGCAGTTCTTC
CASGLAGLSEQFF
>NA|TRBD1|TRBV5-1|TRBJ2-7
TGCGCCAGCAGCTTGGAGGGGGCCAGCTACGAGCAGTACTTC
CASSLEGASYEQYF
>NA|TRBD1|TRBV12-3/TRBV12-4|TRBJ1-2
TGTGCCAGCACCAAACCACAGGGGGGCTCTGATGGCTACACCTTC
CASTKPQGGSDGYTF
>NA|TRBD1|TRBV7-2|TRBJ2-7
TGTGTCAGCAGCTTATTCGCCACAGGGGACTACGAGCAGTACTTC
CVSSLFATGDYEQYF
>many|NA|TRBV5-5|TRBJ2-1
TGTGCCAGCAGCCAAACAGGGTTGGAATACAATGAGCAGTTCTTC
CASSQTGLEYNEQFF
>few|TRBD2|TRBV12-3/TRBV12-4|TRBJ2-3
TGTGCCAGCAGCCCAAGTGGACTAGCCCCAGATACGCAGTATTTT
CASSPSGLAPDTQYF
>NA|TRBD1|TRBV7-2|TRBJ1-3
TGTGCCAGCAGCTCGCTCCGGGACAGGGATGGAAACACCATATATTTT
CASSSLRDRDGNTIYF
>many|TRBD2|TRBV20-1|TRBJ2-3
TGCAGTGCTAGAGCTCCGGGACTAAGCACAGATACGCAGTATTTT
CSARAPGLSTDTQYF
>few|TRBD1|TRBV30|TRBJ2-7
TGTGCCTGGAGTGGGGACAGGGCCGGCTCCTACGAGCAGTACTTC
CAWSGDRAGSYEQYF
>few|TRBD2|TRBV7-2|TRBJ2-2
TGTGCCAGCAGCTTACAGCTAGCGGCCACCGGGGAGCTGTTTTTT
CASSLQLAATGELFF
>many|NA|TRBV6-4|TRBJ2-2
TGTGCCAGCAGTGACTCAGAGACCGGGGAGCTGTTTTTT
CASSDSETGELFF
>NA|NA|TRBV7-2|TRBJ2-5
TGTGCCAGCAGCTTAGTGGGGACCCTGTACCAAGAGACCCAGTACTTC
CASSLVGTLYQETQYF
>NA|TRBD1|TRBV5-1|TRBJ2-7
TGCGCCAGCAGCCTTTCAACCGGGACAGGGGAAACCTACGAGCAGTACTTC
CASSLSTGTGETYEQYF
>few|NA|TRBV25-1|TRBJ2-2
TGTGCCAGCAGTGAATATTCGACTTCGAACACCGGGGAGCTGTTTTTT
CASSEYSTSNTGELFF
>few|NA|TRBV11-3|TRBJ2-1
TGTGCCAGCAGCGTGTCGGGGGAGTACAATGAGCAGTTCTTC
CASSVSGEYNEQFF
>NA|TRBD2|TRBV20-1|TRBJ2-7
TGCAGTGCTAGTGTACGGGAGGGGTACGAGCAGTACTTC
CSASVREGYEQYF
>NA|NA|TRBV13|TRBJ2-3
TGTGCCAGCAGCCCCAGACGTGATACGCAGTATTTT
CASSPRRDTQYF
>NA|TRBD2|TRBV20-1|TRBJ2-7
TGCAGTGCTAGAGCGGGAGGAGTGTACGAGCAGTACTTC
CSARAGGVYEQYF
>few|NA|TRBV9|TRBJ2-5
TGTGCCAGCAGCGTAGCAAGGGGAGGTCAAGAGACCCAGTACTTC
CASSVARGGQETQYF
>NA|NA|TRBV5-4|TRBJ1-1
TGTGCCAGCAGCTTGAAGGGGATGAACACTGAAGCTTTATTT
CASSLKGMNTEALF
>NA|NA|TRBV12-3/TRBV12-4|TRBJ1-3
TGTGCCAGCAGGGTGTCCTTTGGCTCTGGAAACACCATATATTTT
CASRVSFGSGNTIYF
>NA|TRBD1|TRBV7-2|TRBJ2-7
TGTGCCAGCAGCCTCAGGGGGTTCTGGTCCTACGAGCAGTACTTC
CASSLRGFWSYEQYF
>few|NA|TRBV9|TRBJ2-3
TGTGCCAGCAGCGTAGTCTCTGGGACTCCCGAGGCAGATACGCAGTATTTT
CASSVVSGTPEADTQYF
>NA|NA|TRBV20-1|TRBJ2-7
TGCAGTGCTAGTACCGGGACCATAGGCTACGAGCAGTACTTC
CSASTGTIGYEQYF
>NA|NA|TRBV20-1|TRBJ1-1
TGCAGTGCTCGGCCCCTTGAATACACTGAAGCTTTCTTT
CSARPLEYTEAFF
>many|TRBD2|TRBV15|TRBJ2-1
TGTGCCACCAGCCCCTGGACTAGCGGGACTCTGTATGAGCAGTTCTTC
CATSPWTSGTLYEQFF
>many|NA|TRBV10-3|TRBJ2-7
TGTGCCATCAGTGAGCAGGGAGAGGTGCAGTACTTC
CAISEQGEVQYF
>NA|TRBD1|TRBV13|TRBJ1-2
TGTGCCAGCAGCTTAGCCCAGGGGGATGGCTACACCTTC
CASSLAQGDGYTF
>NA|NA|TRBV6-2/TRBV6-3|TRBJ2-3
TGTGCCAGCAGCGCCCCCAGGGGGGTCGGGACAGATACGCAGTATTTT
CASSAPRGVGTDTQYF
>few|TRBD1|TRBV28|TRBJ1-3
TGTGCCAGCACACAGGGGTCGACCATATATTTT
CASTQGSTIYF
>NA|NA|TRBV7-3|TRBJ2-2
TGTGCCAGCAGCTTAAACACGAACACCGGGGAGCTGTTTTTT
CASSLNTNTGELFF
>few|NA|TRBV25-1|TRBJ2-5
TGTGCCAGCAGTGAAACAGCCTTCCAAGAGACCCAGTACTTC
CASSETAFQETQYF
>NA|TRBD1|TRBV29-1|TRBJ2-2
TGCAGCGTTGGACCGCAGGGGGTTACCGGGGAGCTGTTTTTT
CSVGPQGVTGELFF
>few|NA|TRBV4-3|TRBJ2-5
TGCGCCAGCAGCCAAGAGAGGGACGTAAACCGGGAGACCCAGTACTTC
CASSQERDVNRETQYF
>many|NA|TRBV29-1|TRBJ2-5
TGCAGCGTTGAGCCAGGGGAAGAGACCCAGTACTTC
CSVEPGEETQYF
>NA|NA|TRBV6-5|TRBJ2-1
NA
CASSYLGVMSSSSGQGPSGDEQFF
>NA|TRBD1|TRBV2|TRBJ1-1
TGTGCCAGCAGTCCGGGACAGGGGTTTGGTGAAGCTTTCTTT
CASSPGQGFGEAFF
>NA|NA|TRBV9|TRBJ2-6
TGTGCCAGCAGCGTACAGGGGACCTCTGGGGCCAACGTCCTGACTTTC
CASSVQGTSGANVLTF
>few|TRBD2|TRBV12-3/TRBV12-4|TRBJ2-7
TGTGCCAGCACCCCGGGGCTAGCGGGTTCCTACGAGCAGTACTTC
CASTPGLAGSYEQYF
>NA|NA|TRBV6-1|TRBJ1-1
TGTGCCAGCAGTGTTCGAGGGTACAACACTGAAGCTTTCTTT
CASSVRGYNTEAFF
>NA|TRBD2|TRBV7-8|TRBJ2-2
TGTGCCAGCAGCGATGGACTAGCGGGAAGCACCGGGGAGCTGTTTTTT
CASSDGLAGSTGELFF
>many|TRBD2|TRBV5-6|TRBJ2-3
TGTGCCAGCAGTCCCGATAGCGGGGGTCGGGGTACGCAGTATTTT
CASSPDSGGRGTQYF
>many|NA|TRBV29-1|TRBJ1-1
TGCAGCGTTGGTGTCGGGGCGAACACTGAAGCTTTCTTT
CSVGVGANTEAFF
>many|TRBD1|TRBV10-3|TRBJ2-5
TGTGCCATCAGTGAGACGGACAGGGCCGAACAAGAGACCCAGTACTTC
CAISETDRAEQETQYF
>NA|NA|TRBV2|TRBJ2-2
TGTGCCAGTAGCTCCATAGTCGATTACACCGGGGAGCTGTTTTTT
CASSSIVDYTGELFF
>few|TRBD1|TRBV24-1|TRBJ2-7
TGTGCCACCAGTGATGACAGCCGGGACAGCGAGCAGTACTTC
CATSDDSRDSEQYF
>few|NA|TRBV6-2/TRBV6-3|TRBJ2-4
TGTGCCAGCAGTCGTGAAACAGGGTCCGGAAACATTCAGTACTTC
CASSRETGSGNIQYF
>many|NA|TRBV9|TRBJ2-5
TGTGCCAGCAGCCCCACGGGGGGCAATTTGGAGACCCAGTACTTC
CASSPTGGNLETQYF
>many|NA|TRBV6-5|TRBJ2-7
TGTGCCAGCAGTTCGAAAGGGAGGGGGCTGGACGAGCAGTACTTC
CASSSKGRGLDEQYF
>few|NA|TRBV5-5|TRBJ1-6
TGTGCCAGCAGCCCCAGGGCCTACGATTCACCCCTCCACTTT
CASSPRAYDSPLHF